This T cell receptor (beta chain) derives from a study of T cells in Graves' hyperthyroidism and ophthalmopathy. This CDR3 is built from 15 residues. Trimming removed 0 bases at V and 5 bases at J, with 15 bases between. Germline V gives CDR1 SGHRS, CDR2 YFSETQ. Stable Graves' hyperthyroidism meant no ophthalmopathy progression within 18 months. Uncontrolled infection, other autoimmune disease, pregnancy or lactation barred patients from enrollment. Template material for amplifying TCR beta CDR3 regions consisted of RNA transcripts. The HTBI set primed first-round TCR CDR3 RT-PCR. MiXCR was run by TCRdb on the multiplex PCR reads, yielding one entry per CDR3 protein. Among about 680,000 distinct CDR3 sequences, roughly a third were seen once, and the ten largest hold around 30%. The sample holds a few counts of this clonotype.

This chain uses TRBV5-1 with TRBJ2-7, with D perhaps assigned TRBD1 or TRBD2 (5 bases each). Sequencing was done on a sample of blood. This TCR was sampled from a middle-aged woman with Graves' hyperthyroidism. This CDR3 is CASSLGGTFSNEQYF. CDR3 coding DNA: TGCGCCAGCAGCTTGGGGGGGACCTTTAGCAACGAGCAGTACTTC.